This T cell receptor (beta chain) was identified during a study of blood T cells in healthy people across ages. Study results and limitations: Getting older went along with TCR beta diversity per million T cells dropping roughly linearly.

PBMCs were isolated at a quantity of at least 6 million per sample. The CDR3 spans 14 residues. The V and J ends lost 5 bases and 2 bases respectively, with 10 bases between them. CDR1 WSHSY and CDR2 SAAADI come from the germline V gene. This clonotype was recorded a few times. The antigen remains unidentified. Using a J-beta primer mix together with a sample-barcoded 5' primer, a second PCR was run for about 6 to 11 cycles. Each cDNA molecule, via a template-switch adaptor with 12 random nucleotides, was tagged. MiXCR was run by TCRdb on the 5' RACE reads, yielding one entry per CDR3 protein. The sample has over 600,000 distinct CDR3 sequences; under 25% are singletons.

Sequencing was carried out using blood. This sequence joins TRBV10-2 and TRBJ2-1; D ambiguous. This TCR came from a man between 65 and 85 years old in good health. For the CDR3, the DNA is TGCGCCAGCAGTAACGGCCTTACCTACAATGAGCAGTTCTTC. Protein: CASSNGLTYNEQFF.